This T cell receptor (beta chain) derives from a study of neurological immune-mediated disorders. This clonotype was observed at least ten times. TCRdb called the 5' RACE reads again in MiXCR, with one record for every CDR3 protein. Of just over 30,000 distinct CDR3 sequences in the sample, over 3.5% were seen once. Germline-derived CDR1 and CDR2 are MNHEY and SVGEGT. The length of the CDR3 is 12 residues. Trimming removed 10 bases from V and 0 bases from J, with 10 bases in between. The sample taken for sequencing was CD4+ T cells from blood. This TCR came from a woman aged 35 to 49 in good health. The chain joins TRBV6-2 or TRBV6-3 to TRBJ2-7; no clear D gene. The CDR3 sequence: CATWTVSYEQYF. The CDR3 DNA reads TGTGCCACCTGGACGGTCTCCTACGAGCAGTACTTC.